This TCR beta chain was identified during a study of T cell responses to AZD1222 COVID-19 vaccine. Germline CDR1 and CDR2: SGHRS and YFSETQ. This CDR3 is built from 14 residues. V gave up 4 bases and J gave up 5 bases; unmatched junction bases: 7. Method: immunoSEQ multiplex PCR; TCRdb's copy keeps in-frame clones and lacks some. Of under 150,000 clones detected, around 88% appear once; the ten largest clones hold 6.5%. The sequenced sample was peripheral blood, obtained 28 days after the second AZD1222 dose. V is TRBV5-1 and J is TRBJ1-1, with 8 bases matching TRBD1. This TCR was sampled from an adult who received the AZD1222 COVID-19 vaccine. For the CDR3, the DNA is TGCGCCAGCAGCAAACTAGACAGGGGAACTGAAGCTTTCTTT. Translated: CASSKLDRGTEAFF.